This T cell receptor beta chain originates from a study of CD8 T cells in ankylosing spondylitis. Whole-study results and caveats: Clones linked to disease, bearing a CD8+ phenotype, were relatively rare in peripheral blood. Reactive arthritis synovial fluid and blood previously showed some of these motif variants. Made up of under 10 highly homologous variants, a TCR beta motif appeared characteristic of ankylosing spondylitis blood. The study looked at matched synovial fluid samples from ankylosing spondylitis patients. Disease-linked clones were reported to be significantly enriched there.

Making use of molecular barcodes, quantitative 5'-RACE generated TCR beta libraries. TCRdb fed the 5' RACE reads into MiXCR, producing one record per CDR3 protein. This table has approximately 300,000 distinct CDR3 sequences, 7% to 9% appearing once. The CDR3 is made up of 14 amino acids. The V end lost 2 bases, the J end lost 4 bases, and 10 bases lay between the germline ends. About this clonotype: Its antigen is not identified.

V usage is TRBV12-3 or TRBV12-4 and J usage is TRBJ2-3, with D tentatively TRBD2 (6 bases). The TCR sequence derives from a male donor with ankylosing spondylitis. The specimen was blood, either unsorted or a sorted T cell fraction (not recorded which). The CDR3 DNA is TGTGCCAGCAGTTTACGCGGGATCTCAGATACGCAGTATTTT. It translates to CASSLRGISDTQYF.